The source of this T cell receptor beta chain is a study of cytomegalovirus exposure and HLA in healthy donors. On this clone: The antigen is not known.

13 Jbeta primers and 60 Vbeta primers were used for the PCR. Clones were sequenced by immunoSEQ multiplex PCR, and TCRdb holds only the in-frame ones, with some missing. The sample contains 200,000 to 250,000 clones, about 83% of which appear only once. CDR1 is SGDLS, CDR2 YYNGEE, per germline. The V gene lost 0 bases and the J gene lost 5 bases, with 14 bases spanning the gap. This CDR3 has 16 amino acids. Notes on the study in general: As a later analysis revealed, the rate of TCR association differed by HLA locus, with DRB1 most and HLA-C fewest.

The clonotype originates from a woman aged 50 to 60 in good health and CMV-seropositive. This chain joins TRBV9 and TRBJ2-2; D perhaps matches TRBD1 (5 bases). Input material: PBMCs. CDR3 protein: CASSVGPYTGTGELFF. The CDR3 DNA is TGTGCCAGCAGCGTAGGCCCCTATACAGGAACCGGGGAGCTGTTTTTT.